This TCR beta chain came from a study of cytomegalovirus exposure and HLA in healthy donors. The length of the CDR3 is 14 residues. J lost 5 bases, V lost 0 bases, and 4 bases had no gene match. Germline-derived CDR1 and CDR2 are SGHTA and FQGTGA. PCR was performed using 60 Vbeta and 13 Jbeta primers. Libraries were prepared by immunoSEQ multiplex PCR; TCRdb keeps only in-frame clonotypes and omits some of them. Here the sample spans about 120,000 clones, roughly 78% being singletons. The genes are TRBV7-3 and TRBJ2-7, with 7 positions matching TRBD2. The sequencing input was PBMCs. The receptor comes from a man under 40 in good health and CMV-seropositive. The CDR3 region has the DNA TGTGCCAGCAGCTTAACGGGGAGGGCAAACGAGCAGTACTTC. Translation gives CASSLTGRANEQYF.